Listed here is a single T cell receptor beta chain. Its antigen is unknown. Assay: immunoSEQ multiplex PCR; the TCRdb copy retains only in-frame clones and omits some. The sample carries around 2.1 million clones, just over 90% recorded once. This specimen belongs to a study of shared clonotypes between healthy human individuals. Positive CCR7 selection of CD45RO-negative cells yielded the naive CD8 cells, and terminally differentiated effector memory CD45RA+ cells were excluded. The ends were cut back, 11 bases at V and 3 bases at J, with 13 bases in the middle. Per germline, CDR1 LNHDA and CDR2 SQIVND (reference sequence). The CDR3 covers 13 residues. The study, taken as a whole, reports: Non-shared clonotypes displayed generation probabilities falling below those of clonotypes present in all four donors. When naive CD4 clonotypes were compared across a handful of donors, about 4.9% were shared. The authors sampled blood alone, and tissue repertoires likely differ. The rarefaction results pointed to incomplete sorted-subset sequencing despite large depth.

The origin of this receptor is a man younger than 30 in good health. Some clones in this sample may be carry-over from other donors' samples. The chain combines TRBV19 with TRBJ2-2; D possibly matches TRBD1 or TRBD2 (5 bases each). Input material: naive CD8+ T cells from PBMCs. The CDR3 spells CACSLGDTGELFF. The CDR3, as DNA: TGTGCCTGCAGCTTGGGGGACACCGGGGAGCTGTTTTTT.